This passage covers 29 T cell receptor beta chains from one sample sequenced in a study of blood T cell repertoires in COVID-19. Clones were sequenced by immunoSEQ multiplex PCR, and TCRdb holds only the in-frame ones, with some missing. Counted here are under 350,000 clones, 86% occurring once; the ten biggest clones make up about 3.6%. Material: peripheral blood. The receptors were sampled from a man aged 18 to 29 with active or convalescent COVID-19.

The chain uses TRBV7-8 and TRBJ2-2, with a weak D call TRBD2 (6 bases). The CDR3 covers 15 residues. V was trimmed by 7 bases and J by 6 bases, leaving 18 bases between them. CDR1 is SGHVS, CDR2 FQNEAQ, per germline. The CDR3 DNA sequence: TGTGCCAGCATCCACGGACTATCAAGGGCCGGGGAGCTGTTTTTT. The encoded protein is CASIHGLSRAGELFF.

The chain couples TRBV5-6 to TRBJ1-5; TRBD1 matches at 7 bases. CDR1 and CDR2 (germline): SGHDT, YYEEEE. The CDR3 covers 14 residues. Trimming at V came to 4 bases and at J to 3 bases, leaving 4 bases not matched to a gene. CDR3 in DNA: TGTGCCAGCAGCAGGGGACAGTTCAATCAGCCCCAGCATTTT. Its protein product is CASSRGQFNQPQHF.

This chain uses TRBV6-5 with TRBJ1-1; D is possibly TRBD1 (5 bases). The CDR3 extends over 15 amino acids. In germline, CDR1 is MNHEY, CDR2 SVGAGI. V was clipped by 7 bases and J by 3 bases, with 18 bases between them. This CDR3 is CASTRDLGMDTEAFF. The CDR3 nucleotides are TGTGCCAGCACGAGGGACTTGGGGATGGACACTGAAGCTTTCTTT.

The chain recombines TRBV28 with TRBJ1-6; 9 positions match TRBD1. Trimming at V came to 4 bases and at J to 11 bases, leaving 15 bases not matched to a gene. The CDR3 extends over 17 amino acids. Germline CDR1 reads MDHEN; CDR2 reads SYDVKM. CDR3 sequence reads: CASSSEGTGIARTPLHF. CDR3 nucleotide sequence: TGTGCCAGCAGTTCGGAAGGGACAGGGATTGCTAGGACACCCCTCCACTTT.

The chain employs TRBV5-4 and TRBJ1-1; the D is unclear. The CDR3 sequence is 13 residues long. The V gene lost 2 bases and the J gene lost 3 bases, with 8 bases spanning the gap. CDR1 and CDR2 (germline): SGHNT, YYREEE (reference sequence). CDR3 sequence reads: CASSLLGYTEAFF. CDR3 nucleotides: TGTGCCAGCAGCTTACTAGGGTACACTGAAGCTTTCTTT.

The chain carries TRBV6-5 and TRBJ1-1; weak D call: TRBD1 (5 bases). Germline assignment: CDR1 MNHEY and CDR2 SVGAGI. The CDR3 is 15 residues long. V was pared by 2 bases and J by 2 bases, with 12 bases between. The CDR3, as DNA: TGTGCCAGCAGTTACGGAGGGGCCTTTAACACTGAAGCTTTCTTT. It codes for CASSYGGAFNTEAFF.

The CDR3 DNA reads as TGTGCCAGCAGCCGGGCCGCTGGTGGACAGCAAGAGACCCAGTACTTC. Protein: CASSRAAGGQQETQYF. The chain is built from TRBV4-2 and TRBJ2-5; maybe TRBD1 (6 bases). This CDR3 has 16 amino acids. With 4 bases removed from V and 2 bases from J, the gap between germline ends came to 17 bases. Looked up from germline, CDR1 is LGHNA and CDR2 is YNFKEQ.

The chain recombines TRBV7-3 with TRBJ1-6; 7 nucleotides line up with TRBD1. The CDR3 length is 17 residues. Germline V CDR1 and CDR2: SGHTA, FQGTGA. V was clipped by 5 bases and J by 0 bases; unmatched bases: 7. The DNA for the CDR3 is TGTGCCAGCAGCGCAACAGGGGTGGGCTCCTATAATTCACCCCTCCACTTT. Translating gives CASSATGVGSYNSPLHF.

The V and J genes are TRBV18 and TRBJ1-2; D is ambiguous. This CDR3 spans 13 amino acids. The germline CDR1 and CDR2 sequences are KGHSH and LQKENI. V lost 6 bases and J 5 bases, leaving 13 bases between the germline ends. The CDR3 DNA reads as TGTGCCAGCTCCCCTCGGGGAGTTTATGGCTACACCTTC. It translates to CASSPRGVYGYTF.

The J gene is TRBJ2-7, the V gene TRBV7-9; possibly TRBD1 for D (6 bases). This CDR3 region has 15 residues. V lost 2 bases to trimming and J lost 2 bases, with 13 bases between them. The germline V gene encodes CDR1 SEHNR and CDR2 FQNEAQ (reference sequence). The CDR3 region is CASSLNKNRAYEQYF. The DNA for the CDR3 is TGTGCCAGCAGCTTAAACAAAAACAGGGCCTACGAGCAGTACTTC.

The chain couples TRBV3-1 (or the pseudogene TRBV3-2) to TRBJ2-7; 7 bases fit TRBD2. Germline lookup yields CDR1 LGHDT and CDR2 YNNKEL (reference sequence). The CDR3 is 16 amino acids. V lost 2 bases to trimming and J lost 6 bases; unmatched junction nucleotides: 13. The CDR3 reads CASSQLAGLGLSEQYF. The DNA of the CDR3 is TGTGCCAGCAGCCAATTAGCGGGTCTCGGCCTTAGCGAGCAGTACTTC.

The chain is built from TRBV3-1 (or the pseudogene TRBV3-2) and TRBJ2-1; 10 bases line up with TRBD2. The CDR3 sequence is 14 residues long. Per the germline V gene, CDR1 is LGHDT and CDR2 is YNNKEL (reference sequence). Losses at the gene ends were 5 bases for V and 8 bases for J; bases not matched to a gene: 6. The CDR3 spells CASSASGRKDEQFF. CDR3 DNA sequence: TGTGCCAGCAGCGCTAGCGGGAGAAAGGATGAGCAGTTCTTC.

The chain is built from TRBV6-4 and TRBJ2-3; tentatively, D is TRBD1 (6 bases). CDR1 is MRHNA, CDR2 SNTAGT, per germline. CDR3 size: 16 residues. V dropped 3 bases and J dropped 0 bases, with 13 bases sitting between them. This CDR3 is CASSESGQTSTDTQYF. The CDR3 nucleotides are TGTGCCAGCAGTGAATCCGGACAGACGAGCACAGATACGCAGTATTTT.

The chain carries TRBV2 and TRBJ1-2; D perhaps matches TRBD1 (6 bases). This CDR3 comprises 13 residues. Deletions cut 4 bases from V and 2 bases from J, with 8 bases between. From germline, CDR1 is SNHLY and CDR2 FYNNEI. This CDR3 reads CASSVDSNYGYTF. The CDR3 DNA reads TGTGCCAGCAGTGTGGACAGCAACTATGGCTACACCTTC.

The chain recombines TRBV10-3 with TRBJ2-2, with 14 bases identical to TRBD2. CDR3 length equals 16 residues. Germline loops: CDR1 ENHRY, CDR2 SYGVKD. Trimming removed 8 bases from V and 8 bases from J; junction bases left unmatched: 10. This CDR3 reads CAISTSGRAEAGELFF. The CDR3 DNA is TGTGCCATCTCGACTAGCGGGAGGGCCGAAGCGGGGGAGCTGTTTTTT.

This clone was recorded once. The chain is built from TRBV11-3 and TRBJ1-2, with a possible D match to TRBD1 (5 bases). This CDR3 contains 13 residues. CDR1 is SGHNT, CDR2 YENEEA, per germline. V was trimmed by 6 bases and J by 4 bases, leaving 12 bases between them. The CDR3 loop is CASSSTGAYGYTF. The CDR3 DNA reads TGTGCCAGCAGTTCAACTGGGGCCTATGGCTACACCTTC.

This chain connects TRBV2 to TRBJ1-1; TRBD1 matches 9 bases. The CDR3 covers 13 residues. The V gene's germline CDR1 is SNHLY and CDR2 FYNNEI. J gave up 4 bases and V 9 bases, and 6 bases lay outside the gene matches. The CDR3 region has the DNA TGTGCCAGGGGACAGGGTATTGGCACTGAAGCTTTCTTT. Its protein product is CARGQGIGTEAFF.

V gene TRBV7-3 combines with J gene TRBJ1-1; D remains ambiguous. CDR1 is SGHTA and CDR2 is FQGTGA in the germline V gene. The CDR3 spans 16 residues. Trimming removed 3 bases at V and 2 bases at J, with 16 bases between. The CDR3 nucleotides read TGTGCCAGCAGCTTTGGCTTCCATACAGCAAACACTGAAGCTTTCTTT. Protein: CASSFGFHTANTEAFF.

The rearrangement links TRBV5-5 to TRBJ1-6, with TRBD1 matching 7 bases. Trimming cost V 7 bases and J 9 bases; bases outside gene matches: 13. From germline, CDR1 is SGHKS and CDR2 YYEKEE (reference sequence). This CDR3 contains 15 residues. The chain's CDR3 is CASGETQGERSPLHF. CDR3 DNA: TGTGCCAGCGGGGAGACCCAGGGGGAGCGTTCACCCCTCCACTTT.

V is TRBV3-1 (or the pseudogene TRBV3-2) and J is TRBJ2-2; D call uncertain. Between the trimmed V and J ends, which lost 1 base and 8 bases, there was a span of 14 bases. The CDR3 has 15 residues. Looked up from germline, CDR1 is LGHDT and CDR2 is YNNKEL (reference sequence). The CDR3 DNA is TGTGCCAGCAGCCAAGGGTTCGCGACGACTGGGGAGCTGTTTTTT. It specifies CASSQGFATTGELFF.

V is TRBV28 and J is TRBJ2-6; TRBD1 matches at 10 bases. Germline CDR1 MDHEN, CDR2 SYDVKM. The CDR3 runs 18 residues. With 5 bases clipped from V and 4 bases from J, the junction kept 11 bases outside the gene matches. Here the CDR3 DNA reads TGTGCCAGCAGTGCCGGGACAGGGGTATTCGCCGGGGCCAACGTCCTGACTTTC. This encodes CASSAGTGVFAGANVLTF.

The V gene is TRBV4-3, the J gene TRBJ2-7; tentatively, D is TRBD1 (6 bases). The CDR3 has 15 residues. From germline, CDR1 is LGHNA and CDR2 YSLEER. V lost 0 bases and J 1 base, leaving 10 bases between the germline ends. The CDR3 reads CASSQDLQGSYEQYF. CDR3 nucleotides: TGCGCCAGCAGCCAAGATTTACAGGGATCCTACGAGCAGTACTTC.

The chain joins TRBV7-9 to TRBJ2-1; 10 bases map to TRBD2. The V gene's germline CDR1 is SEHNR and CDR2 FQNEAQ (reference sequence). Trimming cost V 1 base and J 7 bases; bases outside gene matches: 7. The CDR3 has 16 amino acids. The CDR3 reads CASSLGGSGGINEQFF. In DNA form, the CDR3 reads TGTGCCAGCAGCTTAGGCGGTAGCGGGGGGATTAATGAGCAGTTCTTC.

The V call is TRBV7-9, the J call TRBJ2-6, with 7 nucleotides matching TRBD1. V gave up 3 bases and J gave up 4 bases; unmatched junction bases: 3. The CDR3 has 15 amino acids. The V gene's germline CDR1 is SEHNR and CDR2 FQNEAQ (reference sequence). The CDR3 nucleotides are TGTGCCAGCAGCTTTACAGGGGTCGGGGCCAACGTCCTGACTTTC. Encoded protein: CASSFTGVGANVLTF. The full variable domain, with the rest looked up from reference TRBV7-9 and TRBJ2-6, is DTGVSQNPRHKITKRGQNVTFRCDPISEHNRLYWYRQTLGQGPEFLTYFQNEAQLEKSRLLSDRFSAERPKGSFSTLEIQRTEQGDSAMYLCASSFTGVGANVLTFGAGSRLTVL.

On this clone itself: Additional DNA sequences in this sample encode the identical CDR3. This sequence joins TRBV4-3 and TRBJ2-1; 10 bases agree with TRBD2. The V gene end was trimmed by 0 bases and the J gene end by 5 bases; junction bases not matched to a gene: 4. Germline V gene data show CDR1 as LGHNA and CDR2 as YSLEER. The CDR3 length is 16 residues. In nucleotides, the CDR3 is TGCGCCAGCAGCCAAGATACTAGCGGGATAGACAATGAGCAGTTCTTC. Encoded protein: CASSQDTSGIDNEQFF.

The CDR3 is CASSPGGGAGELFF. CDR3 bases: TGTGCCAGCTCACCAGGCGGGGGTGCCGGGGAGCTGTTTTTT. V and J are TRBV18 and TRBJ2-2, with 7 nucleotides matching TRBD2. There are 14 residues in the CDR3. Germline-derived CDR1 and CDR2 are KGHSH and LQKENI. Germline trimming cut 2 bases from V and 6 bases from J; bases unmatched to any gene: 3.

The chain is built from TRBV29-1 and TRBJ2-3; 9 nucleotides line up with TRBD2. Germline lookup yields CDR1 SQVTM and CDR2 ANQGSEA. This CDR3 is 16 amino acids long. V trimming: 0 bases; J trimming: 3 bases; junction bases outside the gene matches: 7. The CDR3 DNA reads TGCAGCGTTGAAGAGCCGCTTGCGGGGGGGACAGATACGCAGTATTTT. It is translated as CSVEEPLAGGTDTQYF.

CDR3 residues: CAWTLAGGSTDTQYF. As DNA, the CDR3 is TGTGCCTGGACTCTAGCGGGAGGGAGTACAGATACGCAGTATTTT. The chain combines TRBV30 with TRBJ2-3; 12 bases are shared with TRBD2. CDR3 size: 15 residues. V shed 4 bases, J shed 3 bases, and the junction held 5 bases outside the gene matches. The V gene's germline CDR1 is GTSNPN and CDR2 SVGIG (reference sequence).

This clone was detected a few times. The J gene is TRBJ1-1, the V gene TRBV6-5; D perhaps matches TRBD1 (5 bases). V was pared by 0 bases and J by 4 bases, with 15 bases between. The CDR3 is 16 amino acids. Germline V gives CDR1 MNHEY, CDR2 SVGAGI. CDR3 amino acids: CASSYSSRVVSTEAFF. The CDR3, as DNA: TGTGCCAGCAGTTACTCGTCCAGGGTTGTTAGCACTGAAGCTTTCTTT.